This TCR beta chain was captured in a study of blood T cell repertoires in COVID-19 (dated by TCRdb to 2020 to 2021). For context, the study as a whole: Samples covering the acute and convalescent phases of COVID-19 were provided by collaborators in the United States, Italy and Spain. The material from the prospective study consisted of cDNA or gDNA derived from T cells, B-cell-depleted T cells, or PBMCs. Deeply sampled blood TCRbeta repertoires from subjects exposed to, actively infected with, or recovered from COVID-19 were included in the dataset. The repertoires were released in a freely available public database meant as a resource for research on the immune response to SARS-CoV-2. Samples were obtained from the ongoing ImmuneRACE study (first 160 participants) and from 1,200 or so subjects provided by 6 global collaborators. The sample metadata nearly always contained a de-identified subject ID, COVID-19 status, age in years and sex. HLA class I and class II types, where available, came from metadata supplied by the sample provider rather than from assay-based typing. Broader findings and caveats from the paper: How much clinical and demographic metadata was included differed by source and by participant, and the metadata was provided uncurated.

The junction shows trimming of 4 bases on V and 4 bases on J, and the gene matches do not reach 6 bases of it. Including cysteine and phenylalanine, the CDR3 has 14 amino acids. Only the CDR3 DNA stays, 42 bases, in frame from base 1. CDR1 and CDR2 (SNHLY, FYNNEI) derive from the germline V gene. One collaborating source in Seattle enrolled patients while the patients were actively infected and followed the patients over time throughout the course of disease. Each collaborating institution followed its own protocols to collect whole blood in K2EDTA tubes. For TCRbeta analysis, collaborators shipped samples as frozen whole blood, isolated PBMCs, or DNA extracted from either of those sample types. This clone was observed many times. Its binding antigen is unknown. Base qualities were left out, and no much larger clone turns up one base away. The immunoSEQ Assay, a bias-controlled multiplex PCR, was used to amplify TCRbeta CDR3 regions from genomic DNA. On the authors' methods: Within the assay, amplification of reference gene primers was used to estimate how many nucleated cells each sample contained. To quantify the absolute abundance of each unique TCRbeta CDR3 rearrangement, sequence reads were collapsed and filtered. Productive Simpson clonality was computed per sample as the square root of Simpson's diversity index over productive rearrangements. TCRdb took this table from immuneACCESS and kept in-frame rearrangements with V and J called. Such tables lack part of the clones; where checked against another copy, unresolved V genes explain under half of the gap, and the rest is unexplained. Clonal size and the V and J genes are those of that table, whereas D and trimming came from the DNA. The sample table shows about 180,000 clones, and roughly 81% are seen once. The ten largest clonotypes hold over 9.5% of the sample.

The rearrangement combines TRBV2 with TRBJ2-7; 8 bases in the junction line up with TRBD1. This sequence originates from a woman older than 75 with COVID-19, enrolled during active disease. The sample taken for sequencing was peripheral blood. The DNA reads TGTGCCAGCAGTGGGACAGGGACCCCTTACGAGCAGTACTTC. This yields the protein CASSGTGTPYEQYF.